These T cell receptor beta chains were read from a single sample in a study of blood T cells in healthy people across ages. Each CDR3 protein gets one entry after TCRdb re-called the 5' RACE reads with MiXCR. The sample lists about 780,000 distinct CDR3 sequences, 46% occurring once. The source material was blood. Receptor source: a man older than 75 in good health. CDR3s include the opening cysteine and the closing phenylalanine or tryptophan. The order of the fields is J gene, D gene, V gene, clone size, CDR3 length, CDR3 protein, CDR3 DNA. A D gene is named only where the DNA matches it firmly. Clone size is stated in some rows and not others, as once, few, many or a class when expanded.

TRBJ1-2 - TRBV5-1 - 14 CASRLGQGEYGYTF TGCGCCAGCAGACTAGGGCAGGGCGAATATGGCTACACCTTC
TRBJ1-2 - TRBV29-1 - 17 CSVEDSQNDWFDYGYTF TGCAGCGTTGAAGATAGTCAGAACGACTGGTTTGACTATGGCTACACCTTC
TRBJ2-1 TRBD2 TRBV5-1 few 16 CASSRSGTSGHNEQFF TGCGCCAGCAGCAGGTCCGGGACTAGCGGGCACAATGAGCAGTTCTTC
TRBJ2-7 TRBD1 TRBV9 few 16 CASSVSGTGPSYEQYF TGTGCCAGCAGCGTCTCCGGGACAGGGCCTTCCTACGAGCAGTACTTC
TRBJ1-1 - TRBV10-2 - 14 CASSGAQGGTEAFF TGCGCCAGCAGTGGGGCCCAAGGGGGCACTGAAGCTTTCTTT
TRBJ2-5 - TRBV7-3 once 16 CASSLYPTGSSETQYF TGTGCCAGCAGCCTATACCCCACAGGGTCGTCGGAGACCCAGTACTTC
TRBJ1-6 TRBD1 TRBV3-1 few 16 CASSQHTDRGNSPLHF TGTGCCAGCAGCCAACACACGGACAGGGGTAATTCACCCCTCCACTTT
TRBJ1-2 TRBD1 TRBV20-1 - 14 CSARGTGVNYGYTF TGCAGTGCTAGAGGGACAGGGGTTAACTATGGCTACACCTTC
TRBJ2-5 - TRBV11-2 once 16 CASSLGPEGGQETQYF TGTGCCAGCAGCTTAGGCCCTGAGGGAGGCCAAGAGACCCAGTACTTC
TRBJ2-7 TRBD2 TRBV7-9 - 15 CASSPRGAGDNEQYF TGTGCCAGCAGCCCCCGTGGAGCGGGAGACAACGAGCAGTACTTC
TRBJ2-7 - TRBV20-1 few 13 CSAGKVSGYEQYF TGCAGTGCCGGAAAGGTATCGGGTTACGAGCAGTACTTC